The source of this T cell receptor beta chain is a study of T-cell memory formation after mild COVID-19. This clonotype was counted at least ten times. Its antigen is undetermined. Findings and caveats of the study: Contracting CD4+ clones lay largely in CM and EM, with CD8+ ones residing in EMRA.

TCRdb reprocessed the 5' RACE reads with MiXCR, giving one entry per CDR3 protein. The table has about 350,000 distinct CDR3 sequences, approximately 14% seen once; the top ten hold about 20%. Trimming stripped 6 bases from V and 0 bases from J, with 12 bases between. This CDR3 region has 15 residues. Germline CDR1 reads MNHEY; CDR2 reads SVGAGI. This sequence joins TRBV6-5 and TRBJ1-5; maybe TRBD1 (6 bases). The sequence was obtained from a man between 18 and 29 years old who had mild COVID-19 (a few samples of this study predate the infection). Cell type and time point are not known. Material for sequencing was PBMCs or a T cell subset sorted from them (not recorded which). CDR3 loop: CASSPGVFSNQPQHF. The CDR3 coding sequence is TGTGCCAGCAGCCCAGGGGTTTTTAGCAATCAGCCCCAGCATTTT.